The TCR beta chain under discussion was sequenced for a study of blood T cells in healthy people across ages. A second about 6 to 12 cycle PCR used barcoded and J-beta primers. Using its own MiXCR run on the 5' RACE reads, TCRdb lists one record per CDR3 protein. The data hold 550,000 to 750,000 distinct CDR3 sequences, with roughly 21% observed a single time. CDR3 size: 18 residues. The chain uses TRBV21-1 and TRBJ2-6; the table's D call, TRBD1, has no DNA check behind it. TRBV21-1 is noted as a pseudogene. The sequence was obtained from a man in his sixties or seventies in good health. The material sequenced was blood. The CDR3 spells CASSKGAGVPAGANVLTF. The CDR3 DNA reads as TGTGCCAGCAGCAAAGGGGCAGGGGTCCCCGCGGGGGCCAACGTCCTGACTTTC.